This T cell receptor (beta chain) was observed in a study of blood T cell repertoires in COVID-19. About the research overall: The samples span acute and convalescent COVID-19 from the United States, Italy and Spain. Sources were T cells, B-cell-depleted T cells, or PBMCs; the material itself was cDNA or gDNA.

J was trimmed by 5 bases and V by 4 bases; bases with no gene match: 7. Germline V lookup: CDR1 MGHDK, CDR2 SYGVNS. The CDR3 is made up of 14 amino acids. Original analysis: Estimates of nucleated cell counts were drawn from the amplification of reference gene primers. The data were produced by immunoSEQ multiplex PCR, yet TCRdb's version contains in-frame clones alone and is incomplete. V and J calls and clone size follow that table, whereas D and trimming were derived from the DNA. The repertoire has 35,000 to 45,000 clones, over 75% of them found once; the top ten carry roughly 9.8%. The chain uses TRBV25-1 and TRBJ2-7, with 8 bases matching TRBD1. The clonotype originates from a human donor in a cohort sampled during active COVID-19. Sequenced input: peripheral blood. The CDR3 bases are TGTGCCAGCAGTGTCGGACAGGGATTCAACGAGCAGTACTTC. Translated: CASSVGQGFNEQYF.